The 25 T cell receptor beta chains presented below share a single source sample, sequenced in a study of blood T cell repertoires in COVID-19. The protocol was immunoSEQ multiplex PCR, while the TCRdb copy is restricted to in-frame clones and leaves out a portion. Among about 22,000 clones listed, less than 95% were seen once. The sample consisted of peripheral blood. The source of these receptors is a man in his 70s with acute or convalescent COVID-19.

The chain links TRBV29-1 to TRBJ2-1; D is undetermined. V lost 7 bases, J lost 7 bases, and 23 bases lay in between. In germline, CDR1 is SQVTM, CDR2 ANQGSEA. The CDR3 sequence is 15 residues long. The CDR3 spells CSAPRLSQIGNEQFF. Written as DNA, the CDR3 is TGCAGCGCTCCTCGACTCTCCCAGATTGGAAATGAGCAGTTCTTC.

V is TRBV7-2 and J is TRBJ1-1; tentatively, D is TRBD1 (6 bases). Germline V gives CDR1 SGHTA, CDR2 FQGNSA. This CDR3 contains 13 residues. Trimming cost V 1 base and J 11 bases, with 14 bases left between them. The CDR3 DNA follows: TGTGCCAGCAGCTTAGACAGGGCCGCCCAGGCTTTCTTT. Protein sequence: CASSLDRAAQAFF.

This rearrangement joins TRBV19 to TRBJ1-1, with TRBD1 matching over 7 bases. Germline trimming cut 7 bases from V and 5 bases from J; bases unmatched to any gene: 13. CDR3 size: 15 residues. Germline V gene sequence: CDR1 LNHDA, CDR2 SQIVND (reference sequence). The CDR3 here is CASIPGGVGGTEAFF. CDR3 in DNA: TGTGCCAGTATTCCAGGGGGAGTTGGGGGGACTGAAGCTTTCTTT.

This chain joins TRBV4-3 and TRBJ2-1; 11 bases align to TRBD2. This CDR3 has 18 residues. Looked up from germline, CDR1 is LGHNA and CDR2 is YSLEER. V shed 3 bases and J 5 bases; nucleotides not matched to a gene: 12. The CDR3 sequence: CASSQAYTSGSGDNEQFF. CDR3 nucleotides: TGCGCCAGCAGCCAGGCCTACACTAGCGGGAGTGGGGACAATGAGCAGTTCTTC.

This chain connects TRBV4-1 to TRBJ2-7; TRBD2 matches 8 bases. This CDR3 is 20 amino acids long. J was trimmed by 4 bases and V by 0 bases; bases with no gene match: 20. From germline, CDR1 is MGHRA and CDR2 YSYEKL. CDR3 DNA sequence: TGCGCCAGCAGCCAAGATCGGGCAGGTGCCGGGACTAGGTTTCGGTACGAGCAGTACTTC. Translated: CASSQDRAGAGTRFRYEQYF.

This clone was picked up one time. The chain employs TRBV6-6 and TRBJ1-1; 11 bases are shared with TRBD1. Germline V gene sequence: CDR1 MNHNY, CDR2 SVGAGI (reference sequence). Trimming at V came to 5 bases and at J to 6 bases, leaving 17 bases not matched to a gene. The CDR3 contains 18 residues. CDR3 sequence reads: CASSQNYYTGQGAAEAFF. The CDR3 DNA is TGTGCCAGCAGTCAAAACTACTACACCGGACAGGGGGCAGCTGAAGCTTTCTTT.

The gene calls are TRBV7-3 and TRBJ1-5; D is unresolved. This CDR3 region has 13 residues. The V gene's germline CDR1 is SGHTA and CDR2 FQGTGA. V was shortened by 1 base and J by 6 bases, with 7 bases between the two germline ends. The CDR3 protein is CASSLMAGQPQHF. The CDR3 nucleotides are TGTGCCAGCAGCTTAATGGCGGGTCAGCCCCAGCATTTT.

This clone came up once. The gene calls are TRBV9 and TRBJ2-1; TRBD2 aligns across 11 bases. Trimming cost V 4 bases and J 7 bases; bases outside gene matches: 4. The CDR3 is 14 amino acids. Germline values: CDR1 SGDLS, CDR2 YYNGEE. The CDR3 DNA reads as TGTGCCAGCAGCTTAGCGGGAGGGCTTAATGAGCAGTTCTTC. This sequence encodes CASSLAGGLNEQFF.

This sequence joins TRBV21-1 and TRBJ1-3. TRBV21-1 is given as a pseudogene. The CDR3 is 17 residues long. CDR3: CASSKPRLDWTGNTIYF. CDR3 DNA sequence: TGTGCCAGCAGCAAACCAAGGTTGGACTGGACTGGAAACACCATATATTTT.

The chain links TRBV20-1 to TRBJ1-2, with TRBD1 matching over 7 bases. Germline V CDR1 and CDR2: DFQATT, SNEGSKA (reference sequence). The V gene end was trimmed by 3 bases and the J gene end by 2 bases; junction bases not matched to a gene: 18. The CDR3 runs to 18 residues. CDR3 in amino acids: CSASTPPRQGEVNYGYTF. The CDR3 region has the DNA TGCAGTGCTAGTACCCCTCCGAGGCAGGGGGAGGTGAACTATGGCTACACCTTC.

This chain uses TRBV19 with TRBJ1-5, with a tentative D call TRBD1 (6 bases). The CDR3 consists of 17 residues. Trimming shortened V by 4 bases and J by 0 bases, and 16 bases separated the two germline ends. Germline CDR1 and CDR2: LNHDA and SQIVND (reference sequence). The CDR3 loop is CASSTPRGSYSNQPQHF. CDR3 DNA: TGTGCCAGTAGTACCCCCAGGGGATCCTATAGCAATCAGCCCCAGCATTTT.

V gene TRBV5-8 combines with J gene TRBJ2-7, with 10 positions matching TRBD1. V dropped 3 bases and J dropped 4; count of bases not matched to a gene: 10. CDR3 length equals 16 residues. Germline assignment: CDR1 SGHTS and CDR2 YDEGEE. The DNA of the CDR3 is TGTGCCAGCAGCTCCGTGGGACAGGGGACATTTTACGAGCAGTACTTC. This gives the protein CASSSVGQGTFYEQYF.

The chain recombines TRBV6-2 or TRBV6-3 with TRBJ2-7; D uncertain. Germline V lookup: CDR1 MNHEY, CDR2 SVGEGT. The CDR3 totals 13 residues. V gave up 2 bases and J gave up 7 bases, with 12 bases separating them. The CDR3: CASSYRVGREQYF. The CDR3 DNA reads TGTGCCAGCAGTTACCGCGTCGGTCGGGAGCAGTACTTC.

The J gene is TRBJ2-2, the V gene TRBV19, with a tentative D call TRBD2 (6 bases). In germline, CDR1 is LNHDA, CDR2 SQIVND (reference sequence). With 3 bases removed from V and 4 bases from J, the gap between germline ends came to 9 bases. The CDR3 sequence is 14 residues long. CDR3 in amino acids: CASSMAGLTGELFF. As DNA, the CDR3 is TGTGCCAGTAGTATGGCGGGGCTCACCGGGGAGCTGTTTTTT.

The sample holds one count of this clone. The chain carries TRBV28 and TRBJ2-7, with TRBD1 matching 7 bases. The V gene's germline CDR1 is MDHEN and CDR2 SYDVKM. The trim removed 3 bases at V and 5 bases at J, leaving 7 bases unmatched. CDR3 size: 14 residues. The CDR3 region has the DNA TGTGCCAGCAGTTTGGGTAGGGGGCGTCACGAGCAGTACTTC. Its protein product is CASSLGRGRHEQYF.

The J gene is TRBJ2-7, the V gene TRBV20-1; unclear D gene. Deletions cut 3 bases from V and 11 bases from J, with 23 bases between. The CDR3 is made up of 14 amino acids. The germline V gene encodes CDR1 DFQATT and CDR2 SNEGSKA (reference sequence). This chain's CDR3 is CSASDALLTEREYF. CDR3 DNA: TGCAGTGCTAGTGACGCACTATTAACCGAGCGCGAGTACTTC.

The CDR3 reads CASSLGATGYEQYF. Here the CDR3 DNA reads TGCGCCAGCAGCTTGGGGGCGACAGGTTACGAGCAGTACTTC. J is TRBJ2-7 and V is TRBV5-1, with D possibly matching TRBD1 (6 bases). The CDR3 loop spans 14 amino acids. With 0 bases removed from V and 4 bases from J, the gap between germline ends came to 11 bases. Germline-derived CDR1 and CDR2 are SGHRS and YFSETQ.

In DNA, the CDR3 is TGCGCCAGCAGCGTCCCGCTACTTGGACGAGGGAGCTCCTACAATGAGCAGTTCTTC. Translation: CASSVPLLGRGSSYNEQFF. This sequence joins TRBV5-1 and TRBJ2-1; TRBD2 is a possible D gene (5 bases). Germline assignment: CDR1 SGHRS and CDR2 YFSETQ. The CDR3 runs to 19 residues. With 4 bases removed from V and 0 bases from J, the gap between germline ends came to 23 bases.

This clone was observed a handful of times. V is TRBV30 and J is TRBJ1-3; 7 nucleotides align to TRBD1. CDR1 GTSNPN and CDR2 SVGIG come from the germline V gene (reference sequence). V lost 5 bases and J lost 3; bases outside the gene matches: 7. The CDR3 is 14 amino acids. CDR3 in amino acids: CAWCRDSFGNTIYF. CDR3 nucleotides: TGTGCCTGGTGCCGGGACAGCTTTGGAAACACCATATATTTT.

The V gene is TRBV5-1, the J gene TRBJ2-7; no clear D gene. Trimming left V 0 bases short and J 3 bases short, with 4 bases between. The CDR3 runs to 12 residues. CDR1 and CDR2 (germline): SGHRS, YFSETQ. The CDR3 loop is CASSLDNYEQYF. The CDR3 coding sequence is TGCGCCAGCAGCTTGGACAACTACGAGCAGTACTTC.

The CDR3 loop reads CASSLAPQGEEKLFF. CDR3 DNA: TGCGCCAGCAGCTTGGCCCCACAGGGGGAAGAAAAACTGTTTTTT. The genes are TRBV5-1 and TRBJ1-4, with TRBD1 matching 8 bases. Germline loops: CDR1 SGHRS, CDR2 YFSETQ. The CDR3 spans 15 residues. The trim removed 0 bases at V and 8 bases at J, leaving 6 bases unmatched. Together with reference TRBV5-1 and TRBJ1-4, the CDR3 gives the full variable domain: KAGVTQTPRYLIKTRGQQVTLSCSPISGHRSVSWYQQTPGQGLQFLFEYFSETQRNKGNFPGRFSGRQFSNSRSEMNVSTLELGDSALYLCASSLAPQGEEKLFFGSGTQLSVL.

The chain couples TRBV7-2 to TRBJ2-3; D is ambiguous. The V end lost 1 base, the J end lost 14 bases, and 13 bases lay between the germline ends. Germline loops: CDR1 SGHTA, CDR2 FQGNSA. CDR3 size: 12 residues. The CDR3 region is CASSLGFGPLYF. CDR3 bases: TGTGCCAGCAGCTTAGGCTTCGGTCCCCTGTATTTT.

This clone occurred once. The genes are TRBV7-9 and TRBJ2-3; TRBD1 aligns across 7 bases. The CDR3 runs to 15 residues. Per the germline V gene, CDR1 is SEHNR and CDR2 is FQNEAQ (reference sequence). Losses at the gene ends were 4 bases for V and 0 bases for J; bases not matched to a gene: 4. CDR3 region: CASSSGQTSTDTQYF. CDR3 DNA sequence: TGTGCCAGCAGCTCGGGACAGACTAGCACAGATACGCAGTATTTT.

V gene TRBV5-4 combines with J gene TRBJ1-5; D is unclear. Trimming took 0 bases from V and 6 from J, leaving 7 bases between them. The CDR3 has 13 residues. CDR1 and CDR2 from the germline V gene are SGHNT and YYREEE (reference sequence). CDR3 sequence (DNA): TGTGCCAGCAGCTTGGATAGGAGTCAGCCCCAGCATTTT. Encoded protein: CASSLDRSQPQHF.

The V call is TRBV6-2 or TRBV6-3, the J call TRBJ2-7, with 11 nucleotides matching TRBD2. V shed 5 bases, J shed 0 bases, and the junction held 3 bases outside the gene matches. Germline V CDR1 and CDR2: MNHEY, SVGEGT. This CDR3 has 15 residues. The CDR3 coding sequence is TGTGCCAGCAGTGAGACTAGCGGGAACTCCTACGAGCAGTACTTC. Its protein is CASSETSGNSYEQYF.